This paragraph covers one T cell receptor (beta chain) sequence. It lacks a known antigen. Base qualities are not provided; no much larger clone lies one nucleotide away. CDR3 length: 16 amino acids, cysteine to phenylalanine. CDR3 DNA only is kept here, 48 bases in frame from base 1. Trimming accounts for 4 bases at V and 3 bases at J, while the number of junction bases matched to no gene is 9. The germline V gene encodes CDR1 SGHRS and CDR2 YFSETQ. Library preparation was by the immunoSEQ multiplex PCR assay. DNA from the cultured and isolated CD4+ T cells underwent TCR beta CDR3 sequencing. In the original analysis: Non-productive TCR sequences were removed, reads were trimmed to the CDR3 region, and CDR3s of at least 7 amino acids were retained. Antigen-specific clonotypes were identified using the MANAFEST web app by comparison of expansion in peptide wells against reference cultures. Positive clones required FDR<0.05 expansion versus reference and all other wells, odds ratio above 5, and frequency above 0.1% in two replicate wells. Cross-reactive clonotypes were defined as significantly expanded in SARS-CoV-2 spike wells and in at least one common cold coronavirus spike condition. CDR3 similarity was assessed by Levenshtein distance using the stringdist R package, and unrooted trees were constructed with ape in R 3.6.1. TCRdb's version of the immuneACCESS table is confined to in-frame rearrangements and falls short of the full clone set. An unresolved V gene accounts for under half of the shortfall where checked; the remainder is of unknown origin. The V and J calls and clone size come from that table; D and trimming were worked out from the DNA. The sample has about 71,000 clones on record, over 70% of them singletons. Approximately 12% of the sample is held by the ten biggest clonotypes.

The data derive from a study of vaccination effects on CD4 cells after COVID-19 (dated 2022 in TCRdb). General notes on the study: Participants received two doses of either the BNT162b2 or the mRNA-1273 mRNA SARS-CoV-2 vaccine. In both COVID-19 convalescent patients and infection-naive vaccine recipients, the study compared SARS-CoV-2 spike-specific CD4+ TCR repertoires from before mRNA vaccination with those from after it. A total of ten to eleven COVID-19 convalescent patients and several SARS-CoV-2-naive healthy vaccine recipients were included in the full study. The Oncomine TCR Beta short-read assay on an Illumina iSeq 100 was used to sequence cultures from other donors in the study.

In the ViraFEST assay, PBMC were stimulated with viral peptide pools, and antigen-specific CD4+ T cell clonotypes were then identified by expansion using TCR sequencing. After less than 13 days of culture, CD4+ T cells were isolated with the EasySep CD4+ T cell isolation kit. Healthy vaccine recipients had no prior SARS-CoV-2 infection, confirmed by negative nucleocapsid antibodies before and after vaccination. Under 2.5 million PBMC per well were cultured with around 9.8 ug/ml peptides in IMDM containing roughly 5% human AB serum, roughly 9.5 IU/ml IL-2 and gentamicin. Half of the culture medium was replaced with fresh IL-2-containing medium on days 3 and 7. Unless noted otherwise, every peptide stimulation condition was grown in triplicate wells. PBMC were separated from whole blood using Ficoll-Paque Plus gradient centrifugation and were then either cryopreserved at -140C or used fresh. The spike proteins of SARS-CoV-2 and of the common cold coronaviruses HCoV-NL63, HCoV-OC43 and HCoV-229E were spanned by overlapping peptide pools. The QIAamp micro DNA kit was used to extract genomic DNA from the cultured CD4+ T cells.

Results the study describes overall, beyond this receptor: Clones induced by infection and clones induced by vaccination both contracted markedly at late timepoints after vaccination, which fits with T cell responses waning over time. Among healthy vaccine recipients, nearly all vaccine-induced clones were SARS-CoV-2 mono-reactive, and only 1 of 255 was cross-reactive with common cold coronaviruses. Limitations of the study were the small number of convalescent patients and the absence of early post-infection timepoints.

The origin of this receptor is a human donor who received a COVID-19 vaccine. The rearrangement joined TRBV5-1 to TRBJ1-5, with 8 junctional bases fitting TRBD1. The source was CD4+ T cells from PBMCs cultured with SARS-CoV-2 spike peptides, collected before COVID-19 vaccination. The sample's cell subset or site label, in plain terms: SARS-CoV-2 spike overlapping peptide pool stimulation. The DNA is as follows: TGCGCCAGCAGCGAGGGACAGGTAGGCCCCAATCAGCCCCAGCATTTT. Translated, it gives CASSEGQVGPNQPQHF.